The TCR beta chain described here comes from a study of a mutant IDH1 vaccine in newly diagnosed glioma. Study as a whole: Treated patients comprised 62.5% males and about 40% females, mean age approximately 37 years. Former treatment meant radiotherapy, temozolomide, or both; the majority had gotten both. Study outcomes and limitations: Changes in top peripheral clonotypes did not appear linked to pseudoprogression.

TCRdb's table, derived via immunoSEQ multiplex PCR, lists solely in-frame clones and lacks some. The sample carries fewer than 35,000 clones, around 87% recorded once. A remark on this clone: Antigen: not known.

Described time point: week 23, last vaccination. Each vaccine dose was 300 ug of mutant IDH1 20-mer peptide, with topical imiquimod. The donors' diagnosis was new WHO grade 3 or 4 astrocytoma that was IDH1-mutant and ATRX-lost. The sample consisted of PBMCs, taken from a glioma patient whose treatment included an IDH1 peptide vaccine. This receptor was obtained from a man between 35 and 55 years old with glioma.

CDR3 region: CAWSVSGGNQPQHF. CDR3 sequence (DNA): TGTGCCTGGAGTGTATCGGGTGGGAATCAGCCCCAGCATTTT. This chain connects TRBV30 to TRBJ1-5; D is unresolved. Germline loops: CDR1 GTSNPN, CDR2 SVGIG (reference sequence). V lost 0 bases and J lost 4, with 10 bases in between. This CDR3 spans 14 amino acids.